The 31 T cell receptor beta chains below all came from one sample that was sequenced in a study of blood T cell repertoires in COVID-19. Clones were read by immunoSEQ multiplex PCR, and TCRdb kept only the in-frame ones, dropping some. This table holds fewer than 250,000 clones, around nine tenths found once. The sample consisted of peripheral blood. All receptors come from a human donor in a cohort sampled during active COVID-19.

The chain carries TRBV5-1 and TRBJ1-1, with 7 bases fitting TRBD1. CDR3 length: 16 amino acids. CDR1 and CDR2 (germline): SGHRS, YFSETQ. V trimming: 3 bases; J trimming: 0 bases; junction bases outside the gene matches: 8. The CDR3 DNA reads TGCGCCAGCAGCTCGGGACAGAAGAGCATGAACACTGAAGCTTTCTTT. It specifies CASSSGQKSMNTEAFF.

V usage is TRBV2 and J usage is TRBJ1-5; D not resolved. The germline V gene has CDR1 SNHLY and CDR2 FYNNEI. The CDR3 runs to 13 residues. The V end was cut by 8 bases, the J end by 2 bases, with 10 bases between. The CDR3 region is CASEGNRNQPQHF. The CDR3 DNA reads as TGTGCCAGCGAGGGTAATCGCAATCAGCCCCAGCATTTT.

This chain links TRBV7-2 with TRBJ2-7; D possibly corresponds to TRBD2 (5 bases). CDR1 is SGHTA, CDR2 FQGNSA, per germline. CDR3 size: 13 residues. The ends were cut back, 2 bases at V and 4 bases at J, with 9 bases in the middle. The CDR3 sequence is CASSLTRDYEQYF. CDR3 coding DNA: TGTGCCAGCAGCTTAACACGGGATTACGAGCAGTACTTC.

V usage is TRBV4-2 and J usage is TRBJ2-5; tentative D call: TRBD2 (7 bases). The CDR3 is 16 residues long. Germline V gene sequence: CDR1 LGHNA, CDR2 YNFKEQ. The germline V and J ends were trimmed by 1 base and 2 bases, with 14 bases remaining between them. CDR3 coding DNA: TGTGCCAGCAGCCAAGGGGTAGGGGGGGAACAAGAGACCCAGTACTTC. Translating it yields CASSQGVGGEQETQYF.

This chain connects TRBV30 to TRBJ2-5; 7 bases line up with TRBD1. CDR1 is GTSNPN and CDR2 is SVGIG in the germline V gene (reference sequence). The CDR3 extends over 15 amino acids. V lost 1 base and J lost 5; bases outside the gene matches: 10. The chain's CDR3 is CAWSDLEGAVETQYF. DNA for the CDR3: TGTGCCTGGAGTGATCTCGAGGGGGCGGTGGAGACCCAGTACTTC.

This chain links TRBV5-4 with TRBJ1-5; no firm D call. CDR1 is SGHNT and CDR2 is YYREEE in the germline V gene (reference sequence). The CDR3 runs 14 residues. Between the trimmed V and J ends, which lost 2 bases and 2 bases, there was a span of 8 bases. The CDR3 nucleotides are TGTGCCAGCAGCTTTGACTCAGGCAATCAGCCCCAGCATTTT. Translating gives CASSFDSGNQPQHF.

The genes are TRBV6-6 and TRBJ2-7; TRBD2 is a possible D gene (5 bases). V lost 2 bases, J lost 6 bases, and 14 bases lay in between. The CDR3 runs 14 residues. Germline CDR1 MNHNY, CDR2 SVGAGI (reference sequence). CDR3 bases: TGTGCCAGCAGTTACGACTCACCCGGGGTCGAGCAGTACTTC. Its protein product is CASSYDSPGVEQYF.

This clone has just one count. CDR3 protein: CASSLSGRGSYNEQFF. The DNA of the CDR3 is TGTGCCAGCAGTTTATCGGGCAGGGGTTCCTACAATGAGCAGTTCTTC. V gene TRBV27 combines with J gene TRBJ2-1, with D possibly being TRBD1 (6 bases). The germline CDR1 and CDR2 sequences are MNHEY and SMNVEV (reference sequence). The CDR3 spans 16 residues. Trimming pared 0 bases from V and 1 base from J, leaving 10 bases between.

The chain carries TRBV7-9 and TRBJ2-3; D remains ambiguous. This CDR3 has 16 residues. Deletions cut 1 base from V and 6 bases from J, with 17 bases between. Germline V gene sequence: CDR1 SEHNR, CDR2 FQNEAQ (reference sequence). The DNA for the CDR3 is TGTGCCAGCAGCTTAGGCCGGCTAGGTTGGTCCGATACGCAGTATTTT. Translation: CASSLGRLGWSDTQYF.

The CDR3 loop reads CATSVGGGNQPQHF. The DNA for the CDR3 is TGTGCCACCAGTGTTGGAGGGGGCAATCAGCCCCAGCATTTT. The chain combines TRBV15 with TRBJ1-5; D possibly corresponds to TRBD1 (5 bases). CDR1 is LNHNV and CDR2 is YYDKDF in the germline V gene (reference sequence). With 6 bases removed from V and 2 bases from J, the gap between germline ends came to 11 bases. The CDR3 sequence is 14 residues long.

J is TRBJ1-4 and V is TRBV2; D not certain. Trimming took 6 bases from V and 5 from J, leaving 10 bases between them. The CDR3 sequence is 13 residues long. Per germline, CDR1 SNHLY and CDR2 FYNNEI. CDR3 sequence reads: CASREELNEKLFF. In DNA form, the CDR3 reads TGTGCCAGCAGGGAGGAGTTAAATGAAAAACTGTTTTTT.

CDR3 sequence reads: CASSQTLTGSNEKLFF. The CDR3 DNA is TGTGCCAGCAGTCAGACCTTGACAGGCTCAAATGAAAAACTGTTTTTT. The V and J genes are TRBV6-6 and TRBJ1-4; D may be TRBD1 (6 bases). CDR3 length: 16 amino acids. The germline V gene has CDR1 MNHNY and CDR2 SVGAGI (reference sequence). V was shortened by 5 bases and J by 5 bases, with 18 bases between the two germline ends.

This chain uses TRBV19 with TRBJ2-3, with 7 bases lining up with TRBD1. CDR3 size: 15 residues. Per the germline V gene, CDR1 is LNHDA and CDR2 is SQIVND (reference sequence). V trimming: 5 bases; J trimming: 2 bases; junction bases outside the gene matches: 7. CDR3 protein: CASSYGQVTTDTQYF. The CDR3 bases are TGTGCCAGTAGTTATGGACAGGTTACCACAGATACGCAGTATTTT. Combining the CDR3 with reference TRBV19 and TRBJ2-3 gives the whole variable domain DGGITQSPKYLFRKEGQNVTLSCEQNLNHDAMYWYRQDPGQGLRLIYYSQIVNDFQKGDIAEGYSVSREKKESFPLTVTSAQKNPTAFYLCASSYGQVTTDTQYFGPGTRLTVL.

The CDR3 loop is CASSYGDGRTEAFF. The CDR3 nucleotides read TGTGCCAGCAGTTACGGGGACGGGAGGACTGAAGCTTTCTTT. The rearrangement joins TRBV6-5 to TRBJ1-1; a weak D match, TRBD1 (5 bases). This CDR3 region has 14 residues. V shed 2 bases and J shed 5 bases, with 12 bases lying between them. Germline V gene lookup returns CDR1 MNHEY and CDR2 SVGAGI.

V and J are TRBV19 and TRBJ1-2; D unresolved. Trimming left V 1 base short and J 8 bases short, with 11 bases between. Germline V gene sequence: CDR1 LNHDA, CDR2 SQIVND (reference sequence). This CDR3 is built from 13 residues. CDR3 in amino acids: CASSIGPGSGYTF. Here the CDR3 DNA reads TGTGCCAGTAGTATAGGGCCGGGGAGCGGCTACACCTTC.

This chain uses TRBV2 with TRBJ1-2, with TRBD1 matching 8 bases. The CDR3 extends over 13 amino acids. The germline gives CDR1 SNHLY, CDR2 FYNNEI. Trimming cost V 6 bases and J 8 bases; bases outside gene matches: 8. The CDR3 region is CASSLIRGHGYTF. The DNA of the CDR3 is TGTGCCAGCAGCCTCATCAGGGGGCACGGCTACACCTTC.

The V call is TRBV5-4, the J call TRBJ1-2, with TRBD1 matching 7 bases. This CDR3 has 15 amino acids. With 6 bases clipped from V and 2 bases from J, the junction kept 10 bases outside the gene matches. Germline CDR1 SGHNT, CDR2 YYREEE (reference sequence). The CDR3 DNA sequence: TGTGCCAGCACCTCGGTTGGAGGGGGCAACTATGGCTACACCTTC. It encodes CASTSVGGGNYGYTF.

This clone showed up just once. This chain connects TRBV4-2 to TRBJ1-2; TRBD1 agrees at 7 bases. V lost 1 base and J lost 8; bases outside the gene matches: 7. CDR1 is LGHNA, CDR2 YNFKEQ, per germline. This CDR3 has 14 amino acids. CDR3 protein: CASSQVETGSGYTF. The CDR3 bases are TGTGCCAGCAGCCAAGTGGAGACAGGGAGCGGCTACACCTTC.

The chain carries TRBV27 and TRBJ1-5, with D maybe TRBD1 (6 bases). Looked up from germline, CDR1 is MNHEY and CDR2 is SMNVEV (reference sequence). V shed 5 bases and J shed 7 bases, with 15 bases lying between them. There are 14 residues in the CDR3. The CDR3 nucleotides read TGTGCCAGCAGTCCTGGGGGCATGAGACAGCCCCAGCATTTT. Protein: CASSPGGMRQPQHF.

The J gene is TRBJ2-2, the V gene TRBV11-2, with 10 nucleotides matching TRBD2. Losses at the gene ends were 3 bases for V and 7 bases for J; bases not matched to a gene: 5. Looked up from germline, CDR1 is SGHAT and CDR2 is FQNNGV. This CDR3 region has 15 residues. CDR3 sequence reads: CASSFSGGVSGELFF. The CDR3 nucleotides are TGTGCCAGCAGCTTCAGCGGGGGGGTGAGCGGGGAGCTGTTTTTT.

This chain joins TRBV7-8 and TRBJ1-5; no clear D gene. The V end was cut by 1 base, the J end by 0 bases, with 4 bases between. CDR3 length: 14 residues. Germline V lookup: CDR1 SGHVS, CDR2 FQNEAQ. The CDR3 loop is CASSLVNSNQPQHF. The CDR3 DNA follows: TGTGCCAGCAGCTTAGTTAATAGCAATCAGCCCCAGCATTTT.

The chain recombines TRBV25-1 with TRBJ2-2; a possible D gene is TRBD1 (5 bases). Germline assignment: CDR1 MGHDK and CDR2 SYGVNS. CDR3 length: 13 residues. V was clipped by 7 bases and J by 0 bases, with 6 bases between them. This chain's CDR3 is CASTGTNTGELFF. CDR3 DNA sequence: TGTGCCAGCACAGGGACGAACACCGGGGAGCTGTTTTTT.

This chain uses TRBV10-1 with TRBJ2-3; 12 nucleotides align to TRBD2. The CDR3 is 13 residues long. The germline gives CDR1 WNHNN, CDR2 SYGVQD (reference sequence). V lost 8 bases to trimming and J lost 3 bases; unmatched junction nucleotides: 0. The CDR3 sequence is CASGTSGTDTQYF. CDR3 DNA sequence: TGCGCCAGCGGGACTAGCGGGACAGATACGCAGTATTTT.

This chain links TRBV28 with TRBJ2-5, with TRBD2 as a possible D gene (6 bases). The length of the CDR3 is 16 residues. CDR1 is MDHEN, CDR2 SYDVKM, per germline. Trimming took 2 bases from V and 5 from J, leaving 18 bases between them. As DNA, the CDR3 is TGTGCCAGCAGTTTAGGGGGACTGAGATATAAGGAGACCCAGTACTTC. Protein sequence: CASSLGGLRYKETQYF.

The genes are TRBV11-2 and TRBJ2-3; 10 bases align to TRBD2. With V trimmed by 5 bases and J by 1 base, 9 bases remained unmatched. The CDR3 covers 17 residues. Germline-derived CDR1 and CDR2 are SGHAT and FQNNGV. CDR3 in DNA: TGTGCCAGCAGCAAGGGACCCGGACTAGCGGGCACAGATACGCAGTATTTT. Its protein product is CASSKGPGLAGTDTQYF.

V and J are TRBV5-1 and TRBJ1-3; D remains ambiguous. Germline V gene lookup returns CDR1 SGHRS and CDR2 YFSETQ. V was pared by 4 bases and J by 0 bases, with 2 bases between. The CDR3 runs to 12 residues. CDR3 sequence (DNA): TGCGCCAGCAGCCGCTCTGGAAACACCATATATTTT. Translation: CASSRSGNTIYF.

V gene TRBV29-1 combines with J gene TRBJ2-7, with 8 bases fitting TRBD2. The CDR3 consists of 14 residues. J was trimmed by 6 bases and V by 4 bases; bases with no gene match: 11. CDR1 and CDR2 from the germline V gene are SQVTM and ANQGSEA. This CDR3 is CSVVLGTAGGEQYF. In DNA, the CDR3 is TGCAGCGTTGTTTTAGGGACGGCGGGAGGCGAGCAGTACTTC.

The rearrangement links TRBV5-1 to TRBJ2-2; 11 nucleotides agree with TRBD1. V shed 7 bases and J 6 bases; nucleotides not matched to a gene: 8. CDR1 and CDR2 (germline): SGHRS, YFSETQ. This CDR3 comprises 15 residues. The CDR3 sequence: CASQAGTGGSGELFF. The CDR3 DNA is TGCGCCAGCCAAGCCGGGACAGGGGGTTCCGGGGAGCTGTTTTTT. The full variable domain, with the rest looked up from reference TRBV5-1 and TRBJ2-2, is KAGVTQTPRYLIKTRGQQVTLSCSPISGHRSVSWYQQTPGQGLQFLFEYFSETQRNKGNFPGRFSGRQFSNSRSEMNVSTLELGDSALYLCASQAGTGGSGELFFGEGSRLTVL.

The V and J genes are TRBV6-7 and TRBJ2-7; D ambiguous. TRBV6-7 is an ORF, and what it does is uncertain. Trimming cost V 6 bases and J 2 bases, with 8 bases left between them. The CDR3 contains 12 residues. The CDR3 nucleotides are TGTGCCAGCAGGACACGAACCTACGAGCAGTACTTC. Translating gives CASRTRTYEQYF.

The chain joins TRBV29-1 to TRBJ2-3; 11 positions agree with TRBD2. Germline assignment: CDR1 SQVTM and CDR2 ANQGSEA. Unmatched junction bases numbered 7, after V lost 7 bases and J lost 4 bases. This CDR3 has 14 residues. The CDR3 DNA sequence: TGCAGCGGGGGTAGCGGGAGGGGGCCAGATACGCAGTATTTT. Translated: CSGGSGRGPDTQYF.

CDR3 residues: CASSIFPGYEQYF. DNA of the CDR3: TGTGCCAGTAGTATCTTCCCAGGGTACGAGCAGTACTTC. The chain uses TRBV19 and TRBJ2-7; D is perhaps TRBD1 (5 bases). The germline V and J ends were trimmed by 3 bases and 4 bases, with 10 bases remaining between them. The germline V gene has CDR1 LNHDA and CDR2 SQIVND (reference sequence). The CDR3 has 13 amino acids.